This T cell receptor (delta chain) emerged from a study of gamma-delta T cells after stem cell transplantation. TCRdb reprocessed the RT-PCR reads through CATT. The table has 2,500 to 3,000 delta-chain clones, roughly 2.5% seen once. A word on this clone: TCRdb assigns this DNA the protein of a much larger clone, which departs from its translation at residue 8; this likely reflects a read error, and the protein shown comes from translating the DNA.

The CDR3 contains 15 residues. With V trimmed by 2 bases and J by 8 bases, 12 bases remained unmatched. Germline CDR1 GEAIGNYY, CDR2 EKD. The rearrangement joins TRDV2 to TRDJ1; 8 bases are shared with TRDD3. The TCR was taken from a human donor. It is not recorded whose cells these are; they may come from a transplant donor. Sample: gamma-delta T cells. CDR3 in amino acids: CACDILLRDTEKLIF. In DNA, the CDR3 is TGTGCCTGTGACATTTTACTGAGGGATACGGAGAAACTCATCTTT.